Following are 15 T cell receptor beta chains from one sample sequenced in a study of blood T cell repertoires in COVID-19. The protocol was immunoSEQ multiplex PCR, while the TCRdb copy is restricted to in-frame clones and leaves out a portion. Of roughly 75,000 clones in the sample, around 89% were seen once. The sample comprised peripheral blood. Receptors originate from a man aged 60 to 69 with acute or convalescent COVID-19.

For the CDR3, the DNA is TGTGCCAGTAGTGACGGACTAGCGGGCCCCACAGATACGCAGTATTTT. Amino acid sequence: CASSDGLAGPTDTQYF. The chain joins TRBV19 to TRBJ2-3; 11 nucleotides align to TRBD2. Looked up from germline, CDR1 is LNHDA and CDR2 is SQIVND (reference sequence). V dropped 5 bases and J dropped 2; count of bases not matched to a gene: 6. The CDR3 is 16 amino acids.

The gene calls are TRBV27 and TRBJ1-2, with TRBD1 matching 9 bases. CDR1 MNHEY and CDR2 SMNVEV come from the germline V gene (reference sequence). The J segment lost 6 bases and the V segment lost 2 bases, leaving 1 base of the junction unmatched. The CDR3 runs 13 residues. This CDR3 is CASSLGTGNGYTF. Here the CDR3 DNA reads TGTGCCAGCAGTTTAGGGACAGGGAATGGCTACACCTTC.

The V and J genes are TRBV24-1 and TRBJ1-1; D is uncertain. Trimming removed 2 bases at V and 6 bases at J, with 12 bases between. This CDR3 has 14 residues. Germline CDR1 is KGHDR and CDR2 is SFDVKD. CDR3 nucleotides: TGTGCCACCAGTGATTCCGACTATGCCCCTGAAGCTTTCTTT. As protein: CATSDSDYAPEAFF.

The V call is TRBV25-1, the J call TRBJ1-2; a possible D gene is TRBD1 (6 bases). The V end was cut by 5 bases, the J end by 6 bases, with 13 bases between. This CDR3 is 13 amino acids long. Germline lookup yields CDR1 MGHDK and CDR2 SYGVNS. This CDR3 is CASSRNRVHGYTF. CDR3 sequence (DNA): TGTGCCAGCAGTAGGAACAGGGTACATGGCTACACCTTC.

This chain joins TRBV14 and TRBJ2-1, with a weak D call TRBD1 (6 bases). The CDR3 covers 17 residues. With 1 base removed from V and 7 bases from J, the gap between germline ends came to 20 bases. Germline V CDR1 and CDR2: SGHDN, FVKESK. The CDR3 protein is CASSQVGTRGPRNEQFF. The CDR3 DNA follows: TGTGCCAGCAGCCAAGTGGGGACAAGGGGTCCTAGAAATGAGCAGTTCTTC.

The chain joins TRBV2 to TRBJ2-7; D is possibly TRBD1 (6 bases). The CDR3 totals 14 residues. V lost 6 bases and J lost 3, with 15 bases in between. The germline CDR1 and CDR2 sequences are SNHLY and FYNNEI. Written as DNA, the CDR3 is TGTGCCAGCAGGGGGGCAGGGGCCCGCTACGAGCAGTACTTC. Its protein product is CASRGAGARYEQYF.

The chain recombines TRBV7-2 with TRBJ1-2; maybe TRBD1 (6 bases). The V gene lost 1 base and the J gene lost 6 bases, with 12 bases spanning the gap. Per germline, CDR1 SGHTA and CDR2 FQGNSA. CDR3 length equals 14 residues. CDR3 DNA: TGTGCCAGCAGCTTAGGGGGGCAGTGGGATGGCTACACCTTC. Amino acid sequence: CASSLGGQWDGYTF.

V and J are TRBV5-1 and TRBJ2-2, with 7 bases aligning to TRBD2. The length of the CDR3 is 15 residues. V lost 0 bases to trimming and J lost 2 bases; unmatched junction nucleotides: 1. Per the germline V gene, CDR1 is SGHRS and CDR2 is YFSETQ. For the CDR3, the DNA is TGCGCCAGCAGCTTGGGACTAGCTAACACCGGGGAGCTGTTTTTT. Residues: CASSLGLANTGELFF.

The rearrangement links TRBV12-5 to TRBJ1-6, with D perhaps matching TRBD1 (6 bases). The CDR3 is 15 amino acids. Per the germline V gene, CDR1 is LGHNT and CDR2 is FRNRAP. Trimming stripped 0 bases from V and 9 bases from J, with 12 bases between. CDR3 nucleotide sequence: TGTGCTAGTGGTTTGGTAACAGGGAATAGTTCACCCCTCCACTTT. As protein: CASGLVTGNSSPLHF.

This chain joins TRBV10-1 and TRBJ2-7, with TRBD1 as a possible D gene (7 bases). Per the germline V gene, CDR1 is WNHNN and CDR2 is SYGVQD (reference sequence). This CDR3 contains 13 residues. The germline V and J ends were trimmed by 5 bases and 1 base, with 9 bases remaining between them. The CDR3 region has the DNA TGCGCCAGCAGTCCAGGGGGGTCCTACGAGCAGTACTTC. Translating it yields CASSPGGSYEQYF.

The chain links TRBV5-4 to TRBJ2-1; 8 nucleotides agree with TRBD2. There are 15 residues in the CDR3. Per germline, CDR1 SGHNT and CDR2 YYREEE (reference sequence). Germline trimming cut 0 bases from V and 7 bases from J; bases unmatched to any gene: 6. The CDR3 spells CASSLGAGAWNEQFF. The CDR3 DNA sequence: TGTGCCAGCAGCTTGGGAGCGGGAGCGTGGAATGAGCAGTTCTTC.

This clone was seen a single time. This rearrangement joins TRBV18 to TRBJ2-5, with a tentative D call TRBD2 (6 bases). Germline CDR1 KGHSH, CDR2 LQKENI. V lost 3 bases and J lost 4, with 15 bases in between. This CDR3 contains 15 residues. For the CDR3, the DNA is TGTGCCAGCTCACCTGGAGGGGCCCCAGGAGAGACCCAGTACTTC. Residues: CASSPGGAPGETQYF.

The J gene is TRBJ1-2, the V gene TRBV27; 10 bases line up with TRBD1. Per germline, CDR1 MNHEY and CDR2 SMNVEV (reference sequence). There are 15 residues in the CDR3. After removal of 5 bases from V and 8 bases from J, the junction contained 11 bases not matched to a gene. The CDR3 spells CASSLSGQGPAGYTF. In DNA form, the CDR3 reads TGTGCCAGCAGTCTCTCGGGACAGGGGCCTGCGGGCTACACCTTC.

The rearrangement links TRBV7-3 to TRBJ2-3; 12 bases are a match to TRBD2. V shed 5 bases, J shed 4 bases, and the junction held 10 bases outside the gene matches. This CDR3 has 17 residues. Germline CDR1 reads SGHTA; CDR2 reads FQGTGA. DNA for the CDR3: TGTGCCAGCAGCGCCTTGACTAGCGGGAGATGGGCAGATACGCAGTATTTT. It codes for CASSALTSGRWADTQYF.

The chain carries TRBV27 and TRBJ1-2; TRBD1 matches 9 bases. The junction had 11 bases not matched to a gene; V was cut back by 5 bases and J by 1 base. CDR3 size: 17 residues. Germline CDR1 and CDR2: MNHEY and SMNVEV (reference sequence). For the CDR3, the DNA is TGTGCCAGCAGTCCGTCCCGGGACAGGGCTAGTAACTATGGCTACACCTTC. It codes for CASSPSRDRASNYGYTF.